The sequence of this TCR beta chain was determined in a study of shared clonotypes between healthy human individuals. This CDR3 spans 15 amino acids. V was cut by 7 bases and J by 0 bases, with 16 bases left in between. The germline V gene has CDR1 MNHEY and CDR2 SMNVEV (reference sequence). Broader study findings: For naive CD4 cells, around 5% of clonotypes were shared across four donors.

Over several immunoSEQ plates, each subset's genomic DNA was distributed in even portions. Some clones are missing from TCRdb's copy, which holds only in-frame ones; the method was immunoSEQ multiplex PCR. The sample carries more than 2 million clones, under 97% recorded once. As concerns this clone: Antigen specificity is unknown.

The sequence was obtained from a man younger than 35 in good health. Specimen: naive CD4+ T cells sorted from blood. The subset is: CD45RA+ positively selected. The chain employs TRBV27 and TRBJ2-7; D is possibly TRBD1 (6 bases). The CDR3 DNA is TGTGCCAGCAAACCCGGACAGCTGTACTCCTACGAGCAGTACTTC. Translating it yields CASKPGQLYSYEQYF.